This T cell receptor (beta chain) was captured by sequencing in a study of metastatic and nonmetastatic thyroid tumors. No treatment of any kind had been given to any patient before thyroid surgery. TCRdb reprocessed the PCR reads via MiXCR. The table shows some 16,000 clones, with more than 20% occurring only once. The CDR3 consists of 15 residues. Looked up from germline, CDR1 is DFQATT and CDR2 is SNEGSKA (reference sequence). Trimming cost V 0 bases and J 0 bases; bases outside gene matches: 5. The specimen sequenced was tumor tissue. The clonotype comes from a male donor with papillary thyroid cancer or a benign thyroid nodule (not recorded which). Some clones in this sample may be carry-over from other donors' samples. The chain has TRBV20-1 and TRBJ2-7; 7 bases match TRBD2. CDR3 bases: TGCAGTGCTAGAGACCCAGCGGGGTTCTCCTACGAGCAGTACTTC. The encoded protein is CSARDPAGFSYEQYF.